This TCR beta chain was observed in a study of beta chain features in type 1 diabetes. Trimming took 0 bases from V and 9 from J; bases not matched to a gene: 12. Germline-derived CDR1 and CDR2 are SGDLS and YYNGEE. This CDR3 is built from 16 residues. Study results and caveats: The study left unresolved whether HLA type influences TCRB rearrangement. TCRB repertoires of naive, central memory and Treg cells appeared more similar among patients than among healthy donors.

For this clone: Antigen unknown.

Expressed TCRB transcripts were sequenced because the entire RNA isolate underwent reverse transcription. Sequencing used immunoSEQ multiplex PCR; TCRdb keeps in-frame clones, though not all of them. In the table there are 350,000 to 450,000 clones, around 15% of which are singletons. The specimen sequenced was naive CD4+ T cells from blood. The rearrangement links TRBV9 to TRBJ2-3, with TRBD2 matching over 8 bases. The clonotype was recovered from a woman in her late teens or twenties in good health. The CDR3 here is CASSVVGAGVRNTQYF. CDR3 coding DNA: TGTGCCAGCAGCGTAGTAGGAGCGGGAGTAAGGAACACGCAGTATTTT.